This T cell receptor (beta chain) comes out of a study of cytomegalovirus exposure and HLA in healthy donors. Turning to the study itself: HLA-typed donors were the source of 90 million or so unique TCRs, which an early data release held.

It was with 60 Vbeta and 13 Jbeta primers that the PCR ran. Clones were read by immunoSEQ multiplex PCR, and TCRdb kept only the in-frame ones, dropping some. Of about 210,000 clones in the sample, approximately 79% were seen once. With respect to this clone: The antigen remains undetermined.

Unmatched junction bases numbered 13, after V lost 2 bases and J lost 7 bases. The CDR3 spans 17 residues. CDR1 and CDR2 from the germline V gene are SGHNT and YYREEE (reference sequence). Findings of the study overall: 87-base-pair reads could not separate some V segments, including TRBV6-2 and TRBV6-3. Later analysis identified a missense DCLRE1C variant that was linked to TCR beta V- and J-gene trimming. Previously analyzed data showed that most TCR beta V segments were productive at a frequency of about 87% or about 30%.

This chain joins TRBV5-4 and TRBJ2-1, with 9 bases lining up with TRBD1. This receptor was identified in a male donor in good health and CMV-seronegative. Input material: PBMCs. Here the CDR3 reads CASSFGTGIEVMNEQFF. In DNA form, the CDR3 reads TGTGCCAGCAGCTTCGGGACAGGGATAGAGGTAATGAATGAGCAGTTCTTC.